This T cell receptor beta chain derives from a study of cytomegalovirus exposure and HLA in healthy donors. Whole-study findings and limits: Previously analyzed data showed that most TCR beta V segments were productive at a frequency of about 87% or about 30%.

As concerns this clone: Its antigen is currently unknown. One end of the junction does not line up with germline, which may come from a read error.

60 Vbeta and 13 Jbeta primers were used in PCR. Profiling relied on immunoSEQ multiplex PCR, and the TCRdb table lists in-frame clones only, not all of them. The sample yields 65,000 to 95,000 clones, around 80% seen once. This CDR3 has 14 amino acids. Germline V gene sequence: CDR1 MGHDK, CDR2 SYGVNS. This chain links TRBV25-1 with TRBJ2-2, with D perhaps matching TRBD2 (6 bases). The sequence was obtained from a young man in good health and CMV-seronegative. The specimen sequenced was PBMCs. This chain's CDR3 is CASSSGTHTGGLFF. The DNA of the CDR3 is TGTGCCAGCAGTTCCGGGACTCACACCGGGGGGCTGTTTTTT.